The 11 T cell receptor beta chains listed next were all sequenced from one sample in a study of T cells after yellow fever vaccination (dated by TCRdb to about 2019). Library creation used 5' RACE. The sample was run on an Illumina HiSeq 2500. Starting from the raw public reads, TCRdb applied fastp trimming at Q25, assembled clones with MiXCR and retained in-frame beta chains. Merged by CDR3 protein, the rows form single entries marked with the most common genes and DNA. In this sample the table shows 620,000 or so distinct CDR3 sequences, around 16% of which occur a single time. 15% to 20% of the sample is taken by the ten largest. This specimen's treatment or condition label, per the study, means: live attenuated yellow fever vaccine strain. The material sequenced was PBMCs, taken around 5 days after the first yellow fever vaccination. The receptor source for this set is a young man who received the YFV17D yellow fever vaccine.

This clonotype came up a few times. This sequence joins TRBV7-9 and TRBJ1-1, with D hard to call. The germline gives CDR1 SEHNR, CDR2 FQNEAQ (reference sequence). V was trimmed by 2 bases and J by 4 bases, leaving 20 bases between them. The CDR3 contains 17 residues. The CDR3 DNA sequence: TGTGCCAGCAGCTTAACCGGACCAGATGAATGGGGCACTGAAGCTTTCTTT. Translated, it gives CASSLTGPDEWGTEAFF.

This clonotype was counted ten times or more. The chain carries TRBV10-2 and TRBJ2-3; maybe TRBD2 (6 bases). V lost 1 base and J lost 1, with 9 bases in between. The CDR3 is 15 residues long. In germline, CDR1 is WSHSY, CDR2 SAAADI. The CDR3 loop is CASSEWVAGTDTQYF. The CDR3 DNA reads TGCGCCAGCAGTGAGTGGGTAGCGGGCACAGATACGCAGTATTTT.

A single count supports this clonotype. The chain carries TRBV4-1 and TRBJ1-5; TRBD1 agrees at 9 bases. This CDR3 region has 16 residues. Germline V lookup: CDR1 MGHRA, CDR2 YSYEKL. J was trimmed by 6 bases and V by 0 bases; bases with no gene match: 6. The CDR3 is CASSQDSGTGRQPQHF. Written as DNA, the CDR3 is TGCGCCAGCAGCCAAGACTCCGGGACAGGGCGTCAGCCCCAGCATTTT.

The chain combines TRBV7-8 with TRBJ2-3, with D perhaps TRBD2 (6 bases). Germline V lookup: CDR1 SGHVS, CDR2 FQNEAQ. V lost 5 bases to trimming and J lost 5 bases, with 14 bases between them. This CDR3 comprises 14 residues. The CDR3 is CASSPRRRGDTQYF. The CDR3, as DNA: TGTGCCAGCAGCCCCCGCCGGCGGGGAGATACGCAGTATTTT.

CDR3 loop: CSAPGGPFTNYGYTF. The DNA of the CDR3 is TGCAGTGCTCCGGGGGGGCCCTTTACTAACTATGGCTACACCTTC. The chain joins TRBV20-1 to TRBJ1-2, with D tentatively TRBD1 (6 bases). Germline CDR1 is DFQATT and CDR2 is SNEGSKA (reference sequence). The V and J ends lost 5 bases and 0 bases respectively, with 16 bases between them. This CDR3 spans 15 amino acids.

Only a few counts were recorded for this clonotype. The chain couples TRBV4-1 to TRBJ2-2; 9 positions match TRBD2. Trimming removed 1 base from V and 3 bases from J; junction bases left unmatched: 12. Germline assignment: CDR1 MGHRA and CDR2 YSYEKL. This CDR3 is 19 amino acids long. The CDR3 region is CASSQVIRGGASDTGELFF. CDR3 bases: TGCGCCAGCAGCCAAGTGATCCGCGGGGGGGCAAGCGACACCGGGGAGCTGTTTTTT.

V usage is TRBV7-9 and J usage is TRBJ2-3; 10 nucleotides agree with TRBD2. The trim removed 8 bases at V and 4 bases at J, leaving 9 bases unmatched. The CDR3 runs to 15 residues. The germline CDR1 and CDR2 sequences are SEHNR and FQNEAQ (reference sequence). CDR3 nucleotides: TGTGCCAGCGTTCCTAGCGGGGGTAGGGCAGATACGCAGTATTTT. The encoded protein is CASVPSGGRADTQYF.

A few counts support this clonotype. V gene TRBV7-2 combines with J gene TRBJ2-6, with D unresolved. V was clipped by 5 bases and J by 0 bases, with 5 bases between them. The CDR3 runs 14 residues. CDR1 is SGHTA and CDR2 is FQGNSA in the germline V gene. This CDR3 is CASSPASGANVLTF. CDR3 nucleotides: TGTGCCAGCAGCCCAGCCTCTGGGGCCAACGTCCTGACTTTC.

This clonotype turned up a few times. V and J are TRBV4-1 and TRBJ1-5; D remains unclear. Trimming shortened V by 1 base and J by 5 bases, and 9 bases separated the two germline ends. There are 14 residues in the CDR3. Germline V gene sequence: CDR1 MGHRA, CDR2 YSYEKL. CDR3 in amino acids: CASSQVMEDQPQHF. CDR3 nucleotides: TGCGCCAGCAGCCAAGTTATGGAGGATCAGCCCCAGCATTTT.

V and J are TRBV10-1 and TRBJ2-1; 14 bases fit TRBD2. In germline, CDR1 is WNHNN, CDR2 SYGVQD (reference sequence). CDR3 length: 19 amino acids. The V segment lost 4 bases and the J segment 2 bases; nucleotides outside the gene matches: 10. CDR3 loop: CASSATSGGEVDTYNEQFF. CDR3 sequence (DNA): TGCGCCAGCAGTGCGACTAGCGGGGGGGAAGTTGATACCTACAATGAGCAGTTCTTC.

This clonotype was picked up a small number of times. V and J are TRBV6-1 and TRBJ1-1; D is ambiguous. CDR3 length: 13 amino acids. From germline, CDR1 is MNHNS and CDR2 SASEGT. Trimming left V 7 bases short and J 8 bases short, with 17 bases between. The chain's CDR3 is CASNKRTSVEAFF. The CDR3 bases are TGTGCCAGCAATAAGCGCACAAGTGTGGAAGCTTTCTTT.